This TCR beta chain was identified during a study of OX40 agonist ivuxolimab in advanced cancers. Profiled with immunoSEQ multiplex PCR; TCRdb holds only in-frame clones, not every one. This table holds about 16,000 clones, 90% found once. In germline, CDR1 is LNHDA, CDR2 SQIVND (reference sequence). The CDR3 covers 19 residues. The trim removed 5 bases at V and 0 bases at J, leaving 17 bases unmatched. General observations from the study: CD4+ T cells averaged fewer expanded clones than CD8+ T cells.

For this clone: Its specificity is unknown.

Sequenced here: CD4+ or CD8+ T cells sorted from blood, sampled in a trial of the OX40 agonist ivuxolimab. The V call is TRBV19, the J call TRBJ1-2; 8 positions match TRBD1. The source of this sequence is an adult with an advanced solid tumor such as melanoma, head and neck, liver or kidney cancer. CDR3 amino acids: CASSFYRDRLERANYGYTF. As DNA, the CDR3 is TGTGCCAGTAGTTTTTACCGGGACAGGCTGGAGCGGGCTAACTATGGCTACACCTTC. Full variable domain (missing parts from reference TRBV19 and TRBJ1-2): DGGITQSPKYLFRKEGQNVTLSCEQNLNHDAMYWYRQDPGQGLRLIYYSQIVNDFQKGDIAEGYSVSREKKESFPLTVTSAQKNPTAFYLCASSFYRDRLERANYGYTFGSGTRLTVV.